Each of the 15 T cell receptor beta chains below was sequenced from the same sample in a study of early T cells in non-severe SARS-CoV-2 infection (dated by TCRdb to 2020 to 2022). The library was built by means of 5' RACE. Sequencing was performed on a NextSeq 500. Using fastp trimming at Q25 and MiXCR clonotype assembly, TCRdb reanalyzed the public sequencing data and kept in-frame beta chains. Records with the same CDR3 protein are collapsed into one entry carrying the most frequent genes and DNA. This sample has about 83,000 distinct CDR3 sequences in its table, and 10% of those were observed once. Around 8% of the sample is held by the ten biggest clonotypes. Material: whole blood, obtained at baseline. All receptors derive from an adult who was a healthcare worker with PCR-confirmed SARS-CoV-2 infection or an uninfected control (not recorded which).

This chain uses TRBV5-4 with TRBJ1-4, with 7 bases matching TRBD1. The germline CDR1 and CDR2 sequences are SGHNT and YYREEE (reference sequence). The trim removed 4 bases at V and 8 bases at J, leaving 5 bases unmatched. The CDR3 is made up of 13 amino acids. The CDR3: CASSRDSSEKLFF. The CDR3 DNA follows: TGTGCCAGCAGCCGGGACAGCTCGGAAAAACTGTTTTTT.

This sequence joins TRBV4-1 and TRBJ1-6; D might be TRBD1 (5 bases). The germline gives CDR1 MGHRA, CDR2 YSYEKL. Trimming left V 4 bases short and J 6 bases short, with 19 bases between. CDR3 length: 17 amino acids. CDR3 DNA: TGCGCCAGCAGCCCCCGGCCGAAGGGGCGGATTAATTCACCCCTCCACTTT. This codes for CASSPRPKGRINSPLHF.

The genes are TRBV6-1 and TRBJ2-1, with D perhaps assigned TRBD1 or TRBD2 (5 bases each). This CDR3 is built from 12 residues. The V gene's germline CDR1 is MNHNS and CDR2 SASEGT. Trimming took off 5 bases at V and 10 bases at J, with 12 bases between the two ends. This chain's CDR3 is CASSLQGDEQFF. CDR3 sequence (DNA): TGTGCCAGCAGTCTCCAGGGAGACGAGCAGTTCTTC.

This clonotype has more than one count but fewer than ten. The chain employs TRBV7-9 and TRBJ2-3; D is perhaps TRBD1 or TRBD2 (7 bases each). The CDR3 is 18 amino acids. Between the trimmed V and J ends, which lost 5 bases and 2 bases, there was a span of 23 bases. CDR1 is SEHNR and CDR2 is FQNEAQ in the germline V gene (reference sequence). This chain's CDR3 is CASSARGGSWRNTDTQYF. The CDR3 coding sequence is TGTGCCAGCAGCGCCAGGGGGGGGTCGTGGCGAAACACAGATACGCAGTATTTT.

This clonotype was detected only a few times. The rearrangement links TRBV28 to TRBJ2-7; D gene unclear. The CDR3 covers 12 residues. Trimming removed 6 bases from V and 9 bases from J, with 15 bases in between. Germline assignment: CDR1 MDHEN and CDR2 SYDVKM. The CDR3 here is CASRLPKVGQYF. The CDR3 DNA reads TGTGCCAGCAGATTGCCCAAAGTTGGGCAGTACTTC.

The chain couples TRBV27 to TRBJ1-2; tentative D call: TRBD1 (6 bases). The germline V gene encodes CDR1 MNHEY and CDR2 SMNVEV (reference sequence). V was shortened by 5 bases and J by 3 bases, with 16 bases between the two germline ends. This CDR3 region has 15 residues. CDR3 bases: TGTGCCAGCAGTATACTGGCAGGGGACTACTATGGCTACACCTTC. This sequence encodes CASSILAGDYYGYTF.

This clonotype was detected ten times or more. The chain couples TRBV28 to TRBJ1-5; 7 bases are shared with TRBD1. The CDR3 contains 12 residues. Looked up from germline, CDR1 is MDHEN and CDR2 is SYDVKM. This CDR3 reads CASGRGVQPQHF. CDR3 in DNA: TGTGCTTCGGGCAGGGGGGTTCAGCCCCAGCATTTT.

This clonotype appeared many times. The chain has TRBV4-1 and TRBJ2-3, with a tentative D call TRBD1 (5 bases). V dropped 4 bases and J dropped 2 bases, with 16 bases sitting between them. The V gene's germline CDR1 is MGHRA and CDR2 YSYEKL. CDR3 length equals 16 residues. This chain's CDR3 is CASSLILTGVTDTQYF. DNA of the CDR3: TGCGCCAGCAGCCTAATCCTAACAGGAGTCACAGATACGCAGTATTTT.

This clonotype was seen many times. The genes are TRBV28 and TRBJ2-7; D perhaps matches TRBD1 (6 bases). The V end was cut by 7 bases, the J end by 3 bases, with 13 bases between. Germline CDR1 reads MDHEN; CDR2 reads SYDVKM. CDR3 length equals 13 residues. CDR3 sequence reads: CASTPGVRYEQYF. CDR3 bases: TGTGCCAGCACGCCAGGGGTCCGCTACGAGCAGTACTTC.

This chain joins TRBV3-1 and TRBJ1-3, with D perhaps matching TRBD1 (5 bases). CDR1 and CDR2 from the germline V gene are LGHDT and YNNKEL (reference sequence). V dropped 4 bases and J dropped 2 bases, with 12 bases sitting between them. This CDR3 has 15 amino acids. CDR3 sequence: CASSPAGTAGNTIYF. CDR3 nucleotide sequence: TGTGCCAGCAGCCCCGCAGGGACTGCTGGAAACACCATATATTTT.

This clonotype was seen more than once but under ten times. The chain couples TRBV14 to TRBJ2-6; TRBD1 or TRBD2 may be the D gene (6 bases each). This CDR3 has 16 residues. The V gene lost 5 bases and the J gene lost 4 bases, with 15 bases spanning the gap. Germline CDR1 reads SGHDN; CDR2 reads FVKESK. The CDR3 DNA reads TGTGCCAGCAGCTTACCACGGGGGCTCGGGGCCAACGTCCTGACTTTC. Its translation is CASSLPRGLGANVLTF.

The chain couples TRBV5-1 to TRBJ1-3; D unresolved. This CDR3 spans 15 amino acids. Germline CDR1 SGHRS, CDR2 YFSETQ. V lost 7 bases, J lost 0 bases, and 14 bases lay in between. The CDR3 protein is CASRFDTSSGNTIYF. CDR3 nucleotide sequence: TGCGCCAGCCGTTTCGACACGAGCTCTGGAAACACCATATATTTT.

CDR3 loop: CASSLRSGIDNEQFF. CDR3 sequence (DNA): TGTGCCAGCAGTCTGCGGAGTGGGATTGACAATGAGCAGTTCTTC. V usage is TRBV12-3 or TRBV12-4 and J usage is TRBJ2-1; D is uncertain. The CDR3 extends over 15 amino acids. The V and J ends lost 5 bases and 5 bases respectively, with 16 bases between them.

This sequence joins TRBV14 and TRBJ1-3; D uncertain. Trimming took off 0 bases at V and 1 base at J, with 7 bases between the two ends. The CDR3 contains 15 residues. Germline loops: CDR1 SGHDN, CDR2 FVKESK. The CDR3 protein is CASSQDLFSGNTIYF. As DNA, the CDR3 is TGTGCCAGCAGCCAAGATCTTTTTTCTGGAAACACCATATATTTT.

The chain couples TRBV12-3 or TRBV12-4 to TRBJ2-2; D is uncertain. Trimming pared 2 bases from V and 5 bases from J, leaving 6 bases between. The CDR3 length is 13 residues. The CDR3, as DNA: TGTGCCAGCAGTTTATGGGCAACCGGGGAGCTGTTTTTT. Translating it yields CASSLWATGELFF.